This T cell receptor (beta chain) comes out of a study of cytomegalovirus exposure and HLA in healthy donors. Study-wide results and limits: Presence/absence analyses rested on an assumption that sequencing depth was roughly uniform across donors. Sequencing likely caused a cluster of highly shared sequence variants.

This clone was observed once. Its matching antigen is unknown. Everyone who donated was a healthy bone marrow donor. The PCR made use of 60 Vbeta and 13 Jbeta primers. Libraries were prepared by immunoSEQ multiplex PCR; TCRdb keeps only in-frame clonotypes and omits some of them. The sample has around 150,000 clones, around 76% seen once. Sequencing input: PBMCs. The sequence came from a middle-aged man in good health and CMV-seropositive.

CDR3 region: CASSPNRGIRRTDTQYF. In nucleotides, the CDR3 is TGTGCCAGCAGTCCAAATCGAGGGATTCGGCGCACAGATACGCAGTATTTT. The rearrangement uses TRBV27 and TRBJ2-3, with D possibly TRBD2 on 5 matching bases. With 5 bases removed from V and 1 base from J, the gap between germline ends came to 19 bases. Germline loops: CDR1 MNHEY, CDR2 SMNVEV (reference sequence). This CDR3 contains 17 residues.